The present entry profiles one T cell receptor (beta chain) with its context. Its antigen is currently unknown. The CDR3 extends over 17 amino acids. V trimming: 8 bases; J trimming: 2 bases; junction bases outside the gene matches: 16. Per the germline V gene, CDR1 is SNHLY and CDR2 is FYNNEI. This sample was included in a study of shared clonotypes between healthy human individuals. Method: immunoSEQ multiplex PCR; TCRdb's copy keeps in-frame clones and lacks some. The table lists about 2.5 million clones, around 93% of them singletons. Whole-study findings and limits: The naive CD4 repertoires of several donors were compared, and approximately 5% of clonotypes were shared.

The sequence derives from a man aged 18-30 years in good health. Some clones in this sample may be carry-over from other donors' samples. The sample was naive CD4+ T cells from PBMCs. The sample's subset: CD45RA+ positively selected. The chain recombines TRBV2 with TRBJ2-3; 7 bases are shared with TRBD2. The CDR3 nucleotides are TGTGCCAGCTTAATGGGAGGGAGGTTGGTCCACACAGATACGCAGTATTTT. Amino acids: CASLMGGRLVHTDTQYF.